A single sample is the source of the 14 T cell receptor beta chains below, sequenced in a study of blood T cell repertoires in COVID-19. Sequenced by immunoSEQ multiplex PCR; TCRdb stores in-frame clones only, minus some. The sample shows 300,000 to 400,000 clones, roughly 84% of them seen only once. The sequenced sample consisted of peripheral blood. The origin of the receptors is a man aged 50 or older with active or convalescent COVID-19.

The J gene is TRBJ2-7, the V gene TRBV28; 10 bases align to TRBD2. Germline values: CDR1 MDHEN, CDR2 SYDVKM. The CDR3 runs 15 residues. Trimming at V came to 1 base and at J to 2 bases, leaving 2 bases not matched to a gene. CDR3 sequence: CASSLLGLAAYEQYF. DNA for the CDR3: TGTGCCAGCAGTTTATTAGGACTAGCGGCCTACGAGCAGTACTTC.

The CDR3 region has the DNA TGTGCCACCAGCATAGATACAGGGGAAGGACAGCCCCAGCATTTT. Translation gives CATSIDTGEGQPQHF. The rearrangement links TRBV15 to TRBJ1-5, with 7 positions matching TRBD1. The CDR3 consists of 15 residues. Germline loops: CDR1 LNHNV, CDR2 YYDKDF (reference sequence). V lost 4 bases to trimming and J lost 7 bases; unmatched junction nucleotides: 10.

The chain is built from TRBV6-5 and TRBJ1-2; tentative D call: TRBD1 (5 bases). Trimming took 6 bases from V and 8 from J, leaving 16 bases between them. CDR1 is MNHEY, CDR2 SVGAGI, per germline. CDR3 length: 13 residues. The CDR3 loop is CASSRQFLWGYTF. CDR3 DNA: TGTGCCAGCAGCCGACAGTTCCTCTGGGGCTACACCTTC.

The CDR3 reads CASSQDLEGGILGYTF. In nucleotides, the CDR3 is TGCGCCAGCAGCCAAGATTTAGAAGGCGGGATCCTTGGCTACACCTTC. The chain couples TRBV4-3 to TRBJ1-2; D is unclear. Per the germline V gene, CDR1 is LGHNA and CDR2 is YSLEER. The CDR3 length is 16 residues. Trimming cost V 0 bases and J 7 bases, with 18 bases left between them.

This chain connects TRBV30 to TRBJ2-5, with 9 bases lining up with TRBD2. The CDR3 loop spans 14 amino acids. The V and J ends lost 1 base and 1 base, in that order; junction bases with no gene match: 1. Germline lookup yields CDR1 GTSNPN and CDR2 SVGIG (reference sequence). The CDR3 sequence is CAWSGAGGQETQYF. For the CDR3, the DNA is TGTGCCTGGAGTGGAGCGGGGGGCCAAGAGACCCAGTACTTC.

The rearrangement joins TRBV5-8 to TRBJ2-7; 8 bases line up with TRBD1. The V gene's germline CDR1 is SGHTS and CDR2 YDEGEE. Trimming at V came to 3 bases and at J to 4 bases, leaving 12 bases not matched to a gene. This CDR3 is built from 16 residues. The DNA for the CDR3 is TGTGCCAGCAGCTCTCCTGGACAGGGAACGGAATACGAGCAGTACTTC. Encoded protein: CASSSPGQGTEYEQYF. The entire variable domain, with the rest obtained from reference TRBV5-8 and TRBJ2-7, is as follows: EAGVTQSPTHLIKTRGQQATLRCSPISGHTSVYWYQQALGLGLQFLLWYDEGEERNRGNFPPRFSGRQFPNYSSELNVNALELEDSALYLCASSSPGQGTEYEQYFGPGTRLTVT.

The chain has TRBV4-3 and TRBJ1-4; tentatively, D is TRBD1 (6 bases). Germline V gives CDR1 LGHNA, CDR2 YSLEER. This CDR3 contains 17 residues. V was pared by 0 bases and J by 0 bases, with 11 bases between. The CDR3 DNA follows: TGCGCCAGCAGCCAAGAACCAGGACAGTCAACTAATGAAAAACTGTTTTTT. Translating gives CASSQEPGQSTNEKLFF.

This chain connects TRBV4-2 to TRBJ1-2; a possible D gene is TRBD1 (6 bases). CDR1 is LGHNA, CDR2 YNFKEQ, per germline. The CDR3 has 15 amino acids. V lost 5 bases and J 5 bases, leaving 18 bases between the germline ends. CDR3 sequence (DNA): TGTGCCAGCAGCGCTGGACAGTCAGTTGGGTATGGCTACACCTTC. It is translated as CASSAGQSVGYGYTF.

The chain carries TRBV28 and TRBJ1-2, with 7 bases fitting TRBD1. The CDR3 extends over 14 amino acids. In germline, CDR1 is MDHEN, CDR2 SYDVKM. The V segment lost 4 bases and the J segment 2 bases; nucleotides outside the gene matches: 4. The CDR3 nucleotides read TGTGCCAGCAGTTCCGGGGACAGAAACTATGGCTACACCTTC. It specifies CASSSGDRNYGYTF.

This chain links TRBV30 with TRBJ1-1, with D tentatively TRBD1 (6 bases). V dropped 8 bases and J dropped 5 bases, with 15 bases sitting between them. This CDR3 is 12 amino acids long. Germline CDR1 is GTSNPN and CDR2 is SVGIG (reference sequence). The CDR3 loop is CALKGVGTEAFF. The CDR3 DNA reads TGTGCCCTGAAGGGGGTTGGGACTGAAGCTTTCTTT.

The table lists this clone with a few counts. The sample has other DNA sequences that encode this CDR3 too. The genes are TRBV14 and TRBJ1-2; 8 nucleotides line up with TRBD1. The CDR3 has 13 residues. CDR1 and CDR2 (germline): SGHDN, FVKESK. J was trimmed by 4 bases and V by 5 bases; bases with no gene match: 3. The CDR3 sequence: CASSFDRGYGYTF. CDR3 in DNA: TGTGCCAGCAGCTTTGACAGGGGCTATGGCTACACCTTC.

The V gene is TRBV18, the J gene TRBJ1-2; possibly TRBD1 for D (6 bases). The V end was cut by 0 bases, the J end by 8 bases, with 13 bases between. The CDR3 sequence is 14 residues long. Germline loops: CDR1 KGHSH, CDR2 LQKENI. The CDR3 coding sequence is TGTGCCAGCTCACCACCGTCAGGGGTACTCGGCTACACCTTC. Its protein is CASSPPSGVLGYTF.

The rearrangement links TRBV2 to TRBJ2-2; the D gene is possibly TRBD2 (6 bases). V was pared by 3 bases and J by 6 bases, with 11 bases between. The CDR3 contains 14 residues. Germline CDR1 and CDR2: SNHLY and FYNNEI. The CDR3 region has the DNA TGTGCCAGCAGTGATGGGACTGGCGCCGGGGAGCTGTTTTTT. Its protein product is CASSDGTGAGELFF.

V is TRBV19 and J is TRBJ1-6; the D is unclear. V shed 11 bases and J shed 1 base, with 6 bases lying between them. The CDR3 extends over 12 amino acids. The V gene's germline CDR1 is LNHDA and CDR2 SQIVND (reference sequence). For the CDR3, the DNA is TGTGCCTGTTCGTCCTATAATTCACCCCTCCACTTT. Translated: CACSSYNSPLHF.